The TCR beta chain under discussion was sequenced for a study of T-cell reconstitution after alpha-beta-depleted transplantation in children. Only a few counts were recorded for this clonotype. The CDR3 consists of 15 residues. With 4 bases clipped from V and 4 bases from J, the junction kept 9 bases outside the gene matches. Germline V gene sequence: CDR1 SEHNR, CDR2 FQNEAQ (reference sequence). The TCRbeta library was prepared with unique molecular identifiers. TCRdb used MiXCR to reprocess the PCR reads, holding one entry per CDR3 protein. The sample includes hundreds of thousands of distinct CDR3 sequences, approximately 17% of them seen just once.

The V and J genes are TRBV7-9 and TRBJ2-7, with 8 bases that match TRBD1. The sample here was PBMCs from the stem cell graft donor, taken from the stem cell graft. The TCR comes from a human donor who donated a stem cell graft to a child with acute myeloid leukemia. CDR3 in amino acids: CASSSTDRAAYEQYV. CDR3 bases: TGTGCCAGCAGCTCCACGGACAGGGCGGCATACGAGCAGTACGTC.